This is a list of T cell receptor beta chains from one sample in a study of human T cells and chemical hapten exposure. TCRdb itself ran the RACE reads through MiXCR, one entry per CDR3 protein. The sample lists around 300,000 distinct CDR3 sequences; under 8% were seen once. This specimen consisted of whole blood, obtained in connection with sensitization to the hapten diphenylcyclopropenone (DPC). These receptors all come from a woman younger than 30 with alopecia areata. Some clones in this sample may be carry-over from other donors' samples. CDR3s include the opening cysteine and the closing phenylalanine or tryptophan. The D gene is left open where the match is weak. Size is stated for part of the rows, as once, few or many counts, or as a class when the clone is expanded.

cdr3_nt,cdr3_aa,d_call,j_call,v_call,clone_size
TGCGCCAGCAGCGAAAAACTGCAGACTTCTGGAAACACCATATATTTT,CASSEKLQTSGNTIYF,-,TRBJ1-3,TRBV4-3,few
TGTGCCAGCAGCGAGGACAGAACCCACACAGATACGCAGTATTTT,CASSEDRTHTDTQYF,-,TRBJ2-3,TRBV7-2,many
TGTGCCATCCGCTCGGGGGGGCACACAGATACGCAGTATTTT,CAIRSGGHTDTQYF,TRBD2,TRBJ2-3,TRBV10-3,many
TGTGCCAGCAGTTTTGACGTAGCCAGGACCCAGTACTTC,CASSFDVARTQYF,-,TRBJ2-5,TRBV12-3/TRBV12-4,many
TGTGCCAGCAGCCAAGCTGGGGGGACTGGCACTGAAGCTTTCTTT,CASSQAGGTGTEAFF,-,TRBJ1-1,TRBV4-2,few
TGCAGTGCTAGTGGCAGTAGCAATCAGCCCCAGCATTTT,CSASGSSNQPQHF,-,TRBJ1-5,TRBV20-1,-
TGCAGCGTTTGGGGAGGGGCCATCTCCTACGAGCAGTACTTC,CSVWGGAISYEQYF,TRBD2,TRBJ2-7,TRBV29-1,few
TGTGCCAGCAGTTACTCCCAGACTAGCAACATTCAGTACTTC,CASSYSQTSNIQYF,TRBD2,TRBJ2-4,TRBV6-2/TRBV6-3,many
TGCGCCAGCAGCCAAATACGGGGTAGCAATCAGCCCCAGCATTTT,CASSQIRGSNQPQHF,-,TRBJ1-5,TRBV4-3,few
TGTGCCAGCAGCATGATAGGGGGTACTGAAGCTTTCTTT,CASSMIGGTEAFF,-,TRBJ1-1,TRBV7-2,many
TGTGCCAGCAGCCGAGCAGGGTCTGGGGCCAACGTCCTGACTTTC,CASSRAGSGANVLTF,-,TRBJ2-6,TRBV14,many
TGTGCCAGCAGCCAAAGGGACAGGCAAAACATTCAGTACTTC,CASSQRDRQNIQYF,TRBD1,TRBJ2-4,TRBV3-1,-
TGCGCCAGCAGCCATACTAGCGGGGGGGCCGCAGATACGCAGTATTTT,CASSHTSGGAADTQYF,TRBD2,TRBJ2-3,TRBV4-3,few
TGTGCCATCAGTGAGTCCGACAGCGCTAACTATGGCTACACCTTC,CAISESDSANYGYTF,-,TRBJ1-2,TRBV10-3,-
TGCAGCGTTAGGTTGCTGGGGTCTGCTGAAGCTTTCTTT,CSVRLLGSAEAFF,-,TRBJ1-1,TRBV29-1,-
TGTGCCAGCAGCTCACAGACAGGAAACTATGGCTACACCTTC,CASSSQTGNYGYTF,-,TRBJ1-2,TRBV7-2,many
TGTGCCAGCAGTCAAACCACATACTCTGGGGCCAACGTCCTGACTTTC,CASSQTTYSGANVLTF,-,TRBJ2-6,TRBV27,many
TGCGCCAGCAGTAGGCAGGGGGCGTCGCTCAATTCACCCCTCCACTTT,CASSRQGASLNSPLHF,TRBD1,TRBJ1-6,TRBV23-1,-
TGTGCCAGCAGTTACGGTCGCGGGGGGAGGAACACCGGGGAGCTGTTTTTT,CASSYGRGGRNTGELFF,TRBD2,TRBJ2-2,TRBV6-2/TRBV6-3,few
TGTGCCAGCAGCCGAGATCATATTAACTATGGCTACACCTTC,CASSRDHINYGYTF,-,TRBJ1-2,TRBV7-2,many
TGTGCCAGCAGCTTTACACGGCCCCCAGTTTTGGTTTTC,CASSFTRPPVLVF,-,TRBJ2-1,TRBV5-6,many
TGCGCCAGCAGCTTGGGACTAGACTCCTACGAGCAGTACTTC,CASSLGLDSYEQYF,-,TRBJ2-7,TRBV5-1,-
TGTGCCAGCAGTTACGACTTAGCGGGGGACCGCAATGAGCAGTTCTTC,CASSYDLAGDRNEQFF,TRBD2,TRBJ2-1,TRBV6-5,-
TGTGCCAGCAGTGAAGCCCCCGGAGAGAACTTCTACGAGCAGTACTTC,CASSEAPGENFYEQYF,-,TRBJ2-7,TRBV2,many
TGTGCCAGCAGCTACCGACAGGCCCAAGAGACCCAGTACTTC,CASSYRQAQETQYF,-,TRBJ2-5,TRBV7-2,many
TGTGCCAGCAGTTTACGGGGAATCTATGGCTACACCTTC,CASSLRGIYGYTF,-,TRBJ1-2,TRBV12-3/TRBV12-4,-
TGCGCCAGCAGCCAAGATCCTAGGACGGGGGCCTACGAGCAGTACTTC,CASSQDPRTGAYEQYF,-,TRBJ2-7,TRBV4-3,-
TGTGCCAGCAGCCCCATAGACAGGAGTAATCAGCCCCAGCATTTT,CASSPIDRSNQPQHF,-,TRBJ1-5,TRBV7-9,-
TGTGCCAGCTCACCCATTGGGTCCAGGGACAATGAGCAGTTCTTC,CASSPIGSRDNEQFF,-,TRBJ2-1,TRBV18,-
TGTGCCAGCAGCTTCCAGTCTCAGCCGGGACTCGGCTACGATGAGCAGTTCTTC,CASSFQSQPGLGYDEQFF,-,TRBJ2-1,TRBV5-5,-
TGCAGCGTTGATAAGCTAGCGGGGGGATACGAGCAGTACTTC,CSVDKLAGGYEQYF,TRBD2,TRBJ2-7,TRBV29-1,few
TGCGCCAGCGGGATCGTAACAGGGTCGGATGAAAAACTGTTTTTT,CASGIVTGSDEKLFF,-,TRBJ1-4,TRBV4-1,many
TGCAGTGCTAGAGATACGCGACTGAACACTGAAGCTTTCTTT,CSARDTRLNTEAFF,-,TRBJ1-1,TRBV20-1,few
TGTGCCAGCAGTTCCCGACAGGGAGACCGGGATGGCTACACCTTC,CASSSRQGDRDGYTF,TRBD1,TRBJ1-2,TRBV12-3/TRBV12-4,many
TGTGCCACCAATATAGCCAAAAACATTCAGTACTTC,CATNIAKNIQYF,-,TRBJ2-4,TRBV24-1,many
TGTGCCAGCACATCAGGTGGGGGTGAGCAGCCCCAGCATTTT,CASTSGGGEQPQHF,-,TRBJ1-5,TRBV6-2/TRBV6-3,many
TGTGCCAGCAGTTCAGGAAGGGGAAACACCATATATTTT,CASSSGRGNTIYF,-,TRBJ1-3,TRBV6-4,many
TGCAGTGCTGGTGGAGAAGAGACCCAGTACTTC,CSAGGEETQYF,-,TRBJ2-5,TRBV20-1,-
TGCAGCGTTGTGGCTAGCCTGAACACCGGGGAGCTGTTTTTT,CSVVASLNTGELFF,-,TRBJ2-2,TRBV29-1,many
TGTGCCAGTAGTATTGACGGGGGGTTATACAATGAGCAGTTCTTC,CASSIDGGLYNEQFF,TRBD2,TRBJ2-1,TRBV19,many
TGTGCCAGCTTTGGGGACAGCTCTGGAAACACCATATATTTT,CASFGDSSGNTIYF,TRBD1,TRBJ1-3,TRBV7-9,-
TGTGCCAGCAGTTACGGGCAGGGGGCAAAATACGAGCAGTACTTC,CASSYGQGAKYEQYF,TRBD1,TRBJ2-7,TRBV6-5,-
TGTGCCAGCAGCTCCGGACGGAATGAAGCTTTCTTT,CASSSGRNEAFF,-,TRBJ1-1,TRBV6-5,few
TGTGCCAGCAGCCAAGTAGGTGGGGTAATCCAAGAGACCCAGTACTTC,CASSQVGGVIQETQYF,-,TRBJ2-5,TRBV14,few
TGCGCCAGCAGCGCCTCCGGGACAGCGAACACCGGGGAGCTGTTTTTT,CASSASGTANTGELFF,TRBD1,TRBJ2-2,TRBV5-1,few
TGTGCCAGCAGTACGGGACTAGCGGGGTTCTCTGGGGCCAACGTCCTGACTTTC,CASSTGLAGFSGANVLTF,TRBD2,TRBJ2-6,TRBV28,many
TGCGCCAGCAGCCAAGATGGGCGAGGGTTTGAGCAGTTCTTC,CASSQDGRGFEQFF,-,TRBJ2-1,TRBV4-3,many
TGTGCCAGCAGCTCGATAAGGGACAGGGTTAGCAATCAGCCCCAGCATTTT,CASSSIRDRVSNQPQHF,TRBD1,TRBJ1-5,TRBV6-5,-
TGTGCCAGCAGTCTGGGCGGTGGGGTGCAGTATTTT,CASSLGGGVQYF,-,TRBJ2-3,TRBV27,few
TGCGCCAGCAGCTTGTTCGGACAGCATGAAAAACTGTTTTTT,CASSLFGQHEKLFF,-,TRBJ1-4,TRBV5-1,few
TGCGCCAGCAGCCAAGATTTAGTTTCTTCAGCCAAAAACATTCAGTACTTC,CASSQDLVSSAKNIQYF,-,TRBJ2-4,TRBV4-3,many
TGTGCCAGCAGTTTTGCGGGGGTAGGAACCGGGGAGCTGTTTTTT,CASSFAGVGTGELFF,TRBD2,TRBJ2-2,TRBV12-3/TRBV12-4,-